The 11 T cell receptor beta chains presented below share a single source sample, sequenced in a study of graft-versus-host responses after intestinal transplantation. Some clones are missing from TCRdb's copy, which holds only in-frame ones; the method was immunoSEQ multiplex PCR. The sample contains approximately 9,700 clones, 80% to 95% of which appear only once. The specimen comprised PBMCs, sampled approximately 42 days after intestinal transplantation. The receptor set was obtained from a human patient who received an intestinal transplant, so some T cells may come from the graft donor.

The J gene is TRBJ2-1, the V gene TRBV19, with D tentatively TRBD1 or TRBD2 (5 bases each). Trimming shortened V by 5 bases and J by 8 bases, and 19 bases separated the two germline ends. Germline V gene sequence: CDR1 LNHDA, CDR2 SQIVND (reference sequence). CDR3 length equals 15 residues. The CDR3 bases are TGTGCCAGTAGTCACAATCGGGACGCCGGAGATGAGCAGTTCTTC. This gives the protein CASSHNRDAGDEQFF.

This chain's CDR3 is CASTQDRGGGTEAFF. DNA for the CDR3: TGTGCCAGCACCCAAGACAGGGGCGGTGGTACTGAAGCTTTCTTT. The chain carries TRBV6-1 and TRBJ1-1, with 8 bases that match TRBD1. Germline assignment: CDR1 MNHNS and CDR2 SASEGT. J was trimmed by 5 bases and V by 7 bases; bases with no gene match: 12. This CDR3 spans 15 amino acids.

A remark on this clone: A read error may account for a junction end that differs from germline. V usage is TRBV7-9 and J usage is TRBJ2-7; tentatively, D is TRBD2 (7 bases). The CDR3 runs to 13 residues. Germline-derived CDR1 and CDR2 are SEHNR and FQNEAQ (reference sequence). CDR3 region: CASTNRGAYEQYF. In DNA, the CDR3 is TGTGCCAGCACCAACCGGGGGGCCTATGAGCAGTACTTC.

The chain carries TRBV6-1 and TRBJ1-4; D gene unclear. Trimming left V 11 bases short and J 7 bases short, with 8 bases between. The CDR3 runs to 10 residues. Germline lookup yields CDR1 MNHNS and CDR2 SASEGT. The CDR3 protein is CAPVGEKLFF. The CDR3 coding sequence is TGTGCCCCCGTTGGTGAAAAACTGTTTTTT.

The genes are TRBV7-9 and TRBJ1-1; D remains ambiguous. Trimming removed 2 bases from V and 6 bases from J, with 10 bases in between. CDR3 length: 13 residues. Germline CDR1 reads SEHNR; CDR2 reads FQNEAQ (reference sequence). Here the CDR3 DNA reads TGTGCCAGCAGCTTATTGGGGAAATCTGAAGCTTTCTTT. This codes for CASSLLGKSEAFF.

As DNA, the CDR3 is TGTGCCACCTGGGGAGTTGAGAGGACCCAGTACTTC. It specifies CATWGVERTQYF. The chain joins TRBV28 to TRBJ2-5; possibly TRBD2 for D (5 bases). In germline, CDR1 is MDHEN, CDR2 SYDVKM. Deletions cut 10 bases from V and 7 bases from J, with 16 bases between. The CDR3 extends over 12 amino acids.

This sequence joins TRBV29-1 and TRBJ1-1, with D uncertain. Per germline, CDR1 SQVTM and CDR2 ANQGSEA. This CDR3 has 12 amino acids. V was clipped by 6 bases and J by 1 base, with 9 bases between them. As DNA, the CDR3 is TGCAGCGTCCCTAGCGAGAACACTGAAGCTTTCTTT. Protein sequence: CSVPSENTEAFF.

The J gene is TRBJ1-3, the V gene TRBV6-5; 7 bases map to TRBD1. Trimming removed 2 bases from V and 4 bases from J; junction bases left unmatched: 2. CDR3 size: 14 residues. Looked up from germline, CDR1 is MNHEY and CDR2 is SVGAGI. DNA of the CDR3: TGTGCCAGCAGTTACGGGACAGCGGGAAACACCATATATTTT. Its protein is CASSYGTAGNTIYF.

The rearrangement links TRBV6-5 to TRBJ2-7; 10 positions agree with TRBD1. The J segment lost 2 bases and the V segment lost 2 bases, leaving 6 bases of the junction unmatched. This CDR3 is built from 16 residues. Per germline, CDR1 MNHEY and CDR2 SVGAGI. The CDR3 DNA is TGTGCCAGCAGTTACGCTCCTGGGACAGGGGCCTACGAGCAGTACTTC. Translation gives CASSYAPGTGAYEQYF.

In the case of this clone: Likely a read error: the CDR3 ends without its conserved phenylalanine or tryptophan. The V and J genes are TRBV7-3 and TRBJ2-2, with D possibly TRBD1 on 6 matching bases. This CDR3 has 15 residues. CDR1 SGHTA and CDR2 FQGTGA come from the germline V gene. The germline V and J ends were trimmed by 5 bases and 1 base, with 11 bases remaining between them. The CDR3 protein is CASSQGSVNTGELFS. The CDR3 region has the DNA TGTGCCAGCAGCCAGGGGTCGGTGAACACCGGGGAGCTGTTTTCT.

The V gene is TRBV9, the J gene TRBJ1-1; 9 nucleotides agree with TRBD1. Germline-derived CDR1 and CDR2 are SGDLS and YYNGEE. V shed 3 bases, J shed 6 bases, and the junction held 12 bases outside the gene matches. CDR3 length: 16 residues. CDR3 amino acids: CASSAYGTGMTPEAFF. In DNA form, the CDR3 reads TGTGCCAGCAGCGCGTACGGGACAGGGATGACCCCTGAAGCTTTCTTT.